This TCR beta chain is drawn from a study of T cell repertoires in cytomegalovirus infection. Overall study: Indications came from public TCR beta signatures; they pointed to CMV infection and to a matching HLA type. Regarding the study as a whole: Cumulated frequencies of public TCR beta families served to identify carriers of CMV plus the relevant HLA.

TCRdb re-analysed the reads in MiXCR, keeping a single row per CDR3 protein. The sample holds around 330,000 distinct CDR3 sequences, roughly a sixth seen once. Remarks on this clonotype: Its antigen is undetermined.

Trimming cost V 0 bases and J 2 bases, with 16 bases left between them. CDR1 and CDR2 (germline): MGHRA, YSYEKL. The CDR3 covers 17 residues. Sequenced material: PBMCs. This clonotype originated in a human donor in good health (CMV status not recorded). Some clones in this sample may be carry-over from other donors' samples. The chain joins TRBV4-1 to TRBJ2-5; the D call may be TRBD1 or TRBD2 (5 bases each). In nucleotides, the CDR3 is TGCGCCAGCAGCCAAGATCGGGCAAGGGGCGGGCAAGAGACCCAGTACTTC. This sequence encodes CASSQDRARGGQETQYF.